Below, 5 T cell receptor beta chains from the same sample are listed, as sequenced in a study of post-analysis software for immune sequencing data. Included in the TCR beta cDNA libraries were unique molecular identifiers. A single record per CDR3 protein comes from TCRdb applying MiXCR to the PCR reads. The sample includes 650,000 to 850,000 distinct CDR3 sequences, roughly half of them seen just once. Antigens of these TCRs are unknown. Study observations and caveats: Comparison of patients with controls showed roughly five TRBV segments more frequent in patients, TRBV5-6, TRBV5-1 and TRBV20-1 among them.

Material: blood. Receptor source: a girl aged 5 to 17 with multiple sclerosis.

This clonotype came up many times. The CDR3 reads CASSSGFRASSSYNEQFF. In DNA form, the CDR3 reads TGTGCCAGCAGCTCAGGATTTAGGGCTTCGAGCTCCTACAATGAGCAGTTCTTC. The genes are TRBV7-8 and TRBJ2-1; no clear D. This CDR3 has 18 amino acids. Trimming pared 4 bases from V and 0 bases from J, leaving 19 bases between. Germline V lookup: CDR1 SGHVS, CDR2 FQNEAQ. The entire variable domain, with the rest obtained from reference TRBV7-8 and TRBJ2-1, is as follows: GAGVSQSPRYKVAKRGQDVALRCDPISGHVSLFWYQQALGQGPEFLTYFQNEAQLDKSGLPSDRFFAERPEGSVSTLKIQRTQQEDSAVYLCASSSGFRASSSYNEQFFGPGTRLTVL.

The rearrangement joins TRBV7-6 to TRBJ2-7; 10 nucleotides agree with TRBD2. The germline V gene encodes CDR1 SGHVS and CDR2 FNYEAQ. There are 15 residues in the CDR3. J was trimmed by 5 bases and V by 4 bases; bases with no gene match: 8. The CDR3 region has the DNA TGTGCCAGCAGCTCCTCGAGCGGGAGGGCCCACGAGCAGTACTTC. Protein product: CASSSSSGRAHEQYF.

This clonotype occurred a few times. This chain connects TRBV20-1 to TRBJ2-5; the D is unclear. Germline V lookup: CDR1 DFQATT, CDR2 SNEGSKA (reference sequence). Between the trimmed V and J ends, which lost 0 bases and 5 bases, there was a span of 7 bases. There are 12 residues in the CDR3. The CDR3: CSARDLLETQYF. The CDR3 coding sequence is TGCAGTGCTAGAGATCTGTTGGAGACCCAGTACTTC.

The rearrangement uses TRBV20-1 and TRBJ2-1; either TRBD1 or TRBD2 may supply D (6 bases each). From germline, CDR1 is DFQATT and CDR2 SNEGSKA (reference sequence). V lost 0 bases and J lost 14, with 20 bases in between. The length of the CDR3 is 14 residues. CDR3 residues: CSARDRRGTLQEFF. As DNA, the CDR3 is TGCAGTGCTAGAGATCGGAGGGGGACGCTTCAAGAGTTCTTC.

The chain joins TRBV10-2 to TRBJ2-1; D is unclear. The CDR3 covers 12 residues. Trimming took off 5 bases at V and 4 bases at J, with 6 bases between the two ends. Germline assignment: CDR1 WSHSY and CDR2 SAAADI. This CDR3 is CASSMPYNEQFF. CDR3 nucleotide sequence: TGCGCCAGCAGTATGCCGTACAATGAGCAGTTCTTC.